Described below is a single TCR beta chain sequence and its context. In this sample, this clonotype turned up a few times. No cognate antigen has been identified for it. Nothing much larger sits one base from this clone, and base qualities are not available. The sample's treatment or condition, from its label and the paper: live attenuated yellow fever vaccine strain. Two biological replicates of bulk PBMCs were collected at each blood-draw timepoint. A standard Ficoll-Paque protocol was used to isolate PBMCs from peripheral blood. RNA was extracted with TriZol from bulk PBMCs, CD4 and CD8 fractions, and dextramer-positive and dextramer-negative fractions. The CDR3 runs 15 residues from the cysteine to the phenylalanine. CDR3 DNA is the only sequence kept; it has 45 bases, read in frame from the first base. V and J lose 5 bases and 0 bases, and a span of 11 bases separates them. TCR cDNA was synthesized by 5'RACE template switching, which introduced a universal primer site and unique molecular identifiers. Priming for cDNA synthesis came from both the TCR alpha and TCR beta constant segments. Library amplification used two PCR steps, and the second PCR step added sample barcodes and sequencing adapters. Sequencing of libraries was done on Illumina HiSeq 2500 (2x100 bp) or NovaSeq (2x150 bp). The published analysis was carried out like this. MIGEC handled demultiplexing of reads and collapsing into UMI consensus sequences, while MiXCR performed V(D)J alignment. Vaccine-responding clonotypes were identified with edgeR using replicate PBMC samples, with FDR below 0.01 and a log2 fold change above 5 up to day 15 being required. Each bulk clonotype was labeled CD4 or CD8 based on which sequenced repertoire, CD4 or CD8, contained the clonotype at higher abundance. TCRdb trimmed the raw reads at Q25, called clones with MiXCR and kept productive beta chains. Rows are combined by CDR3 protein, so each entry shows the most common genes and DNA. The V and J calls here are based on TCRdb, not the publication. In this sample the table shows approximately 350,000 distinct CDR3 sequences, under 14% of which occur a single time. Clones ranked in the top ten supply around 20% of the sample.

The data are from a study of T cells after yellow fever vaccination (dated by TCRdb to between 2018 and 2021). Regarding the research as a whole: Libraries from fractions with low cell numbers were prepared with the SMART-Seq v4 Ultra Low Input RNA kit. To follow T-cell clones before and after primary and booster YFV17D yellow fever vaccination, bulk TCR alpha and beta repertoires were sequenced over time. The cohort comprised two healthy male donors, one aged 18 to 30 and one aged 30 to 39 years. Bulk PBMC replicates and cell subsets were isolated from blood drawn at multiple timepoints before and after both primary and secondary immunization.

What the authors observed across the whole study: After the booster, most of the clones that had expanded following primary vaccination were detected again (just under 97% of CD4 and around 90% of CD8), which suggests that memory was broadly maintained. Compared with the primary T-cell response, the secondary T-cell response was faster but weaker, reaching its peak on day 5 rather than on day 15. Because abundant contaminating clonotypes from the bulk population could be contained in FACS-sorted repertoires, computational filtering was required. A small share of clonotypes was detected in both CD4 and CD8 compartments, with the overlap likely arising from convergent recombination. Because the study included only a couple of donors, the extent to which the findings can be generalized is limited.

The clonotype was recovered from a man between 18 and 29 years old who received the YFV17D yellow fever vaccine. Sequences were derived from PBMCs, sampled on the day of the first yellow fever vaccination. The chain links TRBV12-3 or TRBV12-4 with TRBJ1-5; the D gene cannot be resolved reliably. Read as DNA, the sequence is TGTGCCAGCAGTAAGGCGGAGCTTAGCAATCAGCCCCAGCATTTT. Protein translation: CASSKAELSNQPQHF.